The 29 T cell receptor beta chains below come from one sample, sequenced in a study of shared clonotypes between healthy human individuals. Some clones are missing from TCRdb's copy, which holds only in-frame ones; the method was immunoSEQ multiplex PCR. The table lists more than 850,000 clones, about 84% of them singletons, with 0.4% to 0.55% in the top ten. The material sequenced was memory CD4+ T cells from PBMCs. Subset in this sample: CD45RA-negative fraction. These receptors came from a man aged 18-30 years in good health. Some clones in this sample may be carry-over from other donors' samples.

The chain combines TRBV25-1 with TRBJ1-3; 9 positions agree with TRBD1. The CDR3 has 13 residues. V lost 6 bases, J lost 5 bases, and 2 bases stayed unmatched. Germline V gene sequence: CDR1 MGHDK, CDR2 SYGVNS. CDR3 bases: TGTGCCAGCAGCGGACAGGGGCGAAACACCATATATTTT. Protein product: CASSGQGRNTIYF.

CDR3 loop: CASSHTTVYNEQFF. CDR3 DNA: TGTGCCAGCAGCCATACGACAGTCTACAATGAGCAGTTCTTC. J is TRBJ2-1 and V is TRBV14; possible D gene TRBD1, 5 bases. The CDR3 contains 14 residues. Trimming took 3 bases from V and 3 from J, leaving 9 bases between them. Germline loops: CDR1 SGHDN, CDR2 FVKESK.

This chain connects TRBV6-5 to TRBJ2-1; D unclear. V was clipped by 7 bases and J by 9 bases, with 13 bases between them. Germline V gene sequence: CDR1 MNHEY, CDR2 SVGAGI. The CDR3 has 12 amino acids. The CDR3 loop reads CASIKSGGEQFF. The CDR3 bases are TGTGCCAGCATTAAATCGGGCGGTGAGCAGTTCTTC.

This sequence joins TRBV29-1 and TRBJ2-3; D might be TRBD2 (6 bases). Germline CDR1 and CDR2: SQVTM and ANQGSEA. Trimming left V 3 bases short and J 0 bases short, with 7 bases between. The CDR3 runs 13 residues. CDR3 nucleotides: TGCAGCGTTGAGGGGACTAGCACAGATACGCAGTATTTT. Translation: CSVEGTSTDTQYF.

Concerning this clone itself: The same CDR3 also results from other DNA sequences found in this sample. The chain has TRBV20-1 and TRBJ1-2; D unresolved. The CDR3 runs to 11 residues. Germline CDR1 is DFQATT and CDR2 is SNEGSKA (reference sequence). V was pared by 6 bases and J by 1 base, with 6 bases between. The CDR3 sequence: CSASDNYGYTF. For the CDR3, the DNA is TGCAGTGCCTCCGATAACTATGGCTACACCTTC.

The chain recombines TRBV7-9 with TRBJ1-3; D uncertain. Germline V gives CDR1 SEHNR, CDR2 FQNEAQ (reference sequence). The CDR3 runs 14 residues. Trimming shortened V by 4 bases and J by 2 bases, and 9 bases separated the two germline ends. In nucleotides, the CDR3 is TGTGCCAGCAGCTGGTCGAAGACTGGAAACACCATATATTTT. This sequence encodes CASSWSKTGNTIYF.

The V and J genes are TRBV9 and TRBJ1-1; D gene unclear. CDR1 and CDR2 (germline): SGDLS, YYNGEE. Between the trimmed V and J ends, which lost 2 bases and 2 bases, there was a span of 10 bases. The CDR3 is 14 amino acids. Here the CDR3 reads CASSVTSGNTEAFF. The CDR3 DNA follows: TGTGCCAGCAGCGTTACGTCAGGCAACACTGAAGCTTTCTTT.

This clone appeared once. The chain is built from TRBV30 and TRBJ2-2; tentatively, D is TRBD1 (5 bases). With 2 bases removed from V and 7 bases from J, the gap between germline ends came to 5 bases. The CDR3 has 11 residues. Germline-derived CDR1 and CDR2 are GTSNPN and SVGIG (reference sequence). For the CDR3, the DNA is TGTGCCTGGAGTCAGGGCGGGGAGCTGTTTTTT. Its translation: CAWSQGGELFF.

This chain uses TRBV2 with TRBJ2-7, with TRBD1 as a possible D gene (5 bases). Germline CDR1 is SNHLY and CDR2 is FYNNEI. The V end was cut by 6 bases, the J end by 2 bases, with 14 bases between. The CDR3 is made up of 14 amino acids. The CDR3 protein is CASRAEQATYEQYF. For the CDR3, the DNA is TGTGCCAGCAGGGCAGAACAGGCAACCTACGAGCAGTACTTC.

With regard to this clone: Different DNA sequences within this sample yield the same CDR3. The genes are TRBV9 and TRBJ2-2; the D is unclear. The CDR3 has 13 residues. Between the trimmed V and J ends, which lost 0 bases and 7 bases, there was a span of 7 bases. Germline V gives CDR1 SGDLS, CDR2 YYNGEE. The CDR3 protein is CASSVGVGGELFF. DNA of the CDR3: TGTGCCAGCAGCGTAGGAGTGGGCGGGGAGCTGTTTTTT.

V gene TRBV18 combines with J gene TRBJ2-3, with TRBD2 as a possible D gene (7 bases). The CDR3 contains 15 residues. The V end was cut by 2 bases, the J end by 4 bases, with 13 bases between. Per the germline V gene, CDR1 is KGHSH and CDR2 is LQKENI. The DNA for the CDR3 is TGTGCCAGCTCACCAGCCCAGGGGAGGGCAGATACGCAGTATTTT. As protein: CASSPAQGRADTQYF.

This sequence joins TRBV11-3 and TRBJ2-7, with TRBD1 matching over 9 bases. Per the germline V gene, CDR1 is SGHNT and CDR2 is YENEEA. J gave up 5 bases and V 6 bases, and 14 bases lay outside the gene matches. The CDR3 sequence is 16 residues long. The CDR3: CASSFRTGTGRDEQYF. The DNA for the CDR3 is TGTGCCAGCAGTTTTCGCACCGGGACAGGGAGGGACGAGCAGTACTTC.

Only a few counts were recorded for this clone. V gene TRBV15 combines with J gene TRBJ1-1; TRBD1 might be the D (5 bases). V dropped 1 base and J dropped 6 bases, with 18 bases sitting between them. Germline CDR1 reads LNHNV; CDR2 reads YYDKDF (reference sequence). The CDR3 is 16 residues long. The CDR3 sequence: CATSRVRSHPGAEAFF. CDR3 DNA: TGTGCCACCAGCAGAGTCAGGAGCCACCCGGGGGCTGAAGCTTTCTTT.

The chain recombines TRBV5-1 with TRBJ2-3, with D possibly TRBD2 on 5 matching bases. The germline CDR1 and CDR2 sequences are SGHRS and YFSETQ. With 3 bases removed from V and 2 bases from J, the gap between germline ends came to 16 bases. The CDR3 sequence is 16 residues long. The CDR3 loop is CASSWRQLSNTDTQYF. CDR3 bases: TGCGCCAGCAGCTGGAGGCAGCTCAGTAACACAGATACGCAGTATTTT. Together with reference TRBV5-1 and TRBJ2-3, the CDR3 gives the full variable domain: KAGVTQTPRYLIKTRGQQVTLSCSPISGHRSVSWYQQTPGQGLQFLFEYFSETQRNKGNFPGRFSGRQFSNSRSEMNVSTLELGDSALYLCASSWRQLSNTDTQYFGPGTRLTVL.

This chain joins TRBV7-8 and TRBJ1-5, with D possibly TRBD1 on 6 matching bases. Trimming shortened V by 2 bases and J by 1 base, and 15 bases separated the two germline ends. This CDR3 contains 17 residues. The germline CDR1 and CDR2 sequences are SGHVS and FQNEAQ. The CDR3 DNA sequence: TGTGCCAGCAGCTTAATAAAGGGGGACGGGAGCAATCAGCCCCAGCATTTT. This sequence encodes CASSLIKGDGSNQPQHF. The full variable domain, its missing parts supplied by reference TRBV7-8 and TRBJ1-5, is GAGVSQSPRYKVAKRGQDVALRCDPISGHVSLFWYQQALGQGPEFLTYFQNEAQLDKSGLPSDRFFAERPEGSVSTLKIQRTQQEDSAVYLCASSLIKGDGSNQPQHFGDGTRLSIL.

The chain links TRBV7-2 to TRBJ1-3; 8 bases align to TRBD1. The CDR3 totals 17 residues. Germline CDR1 is SGHTA and CDR2 is FQGNSA. Unmatched junction bases numbered 9, after V lost 5 bases and J lost 0 bases. The CDR3 here is CASSRAHTGGSGNTIYF. The DNA of the CDR3 is TGTGCCAGCAGCCGAGCTCATACAGGGGGCTCTGGAAACACCATATATTTT.

The V call is TRBV10-3, the J call TRBJ2-7; 8 bases match TRBD2. This CDR3 comprises 14 residues. Trimming at V came to 7 bases and at J to 4 bases, leaving 9 bases not matched to a gene. Per the germline V gene, CDR1 is ENHRY and CDR2 is SYGVKD. The DNA for the CDR3 is TGTGCCATCACAGAAAGCGGGAGAGGGTACGAGCAGTACTTC. Translated, it gives CAITESGRGYEQYF.

The chain joins TRBV7-9 to TRBJ2-7, with 9 bases matching TRBD1. The CDR3 length is 19 residues. Germline CDR1 SEHNR, CDR2 FQNEAQ (reference sequence). Losses at the gene ends were 0 bases for V and 5 bases for J; bases not matched to a gene: 17. CDR3 protein: CASSLAMGQGRREWDEQYF. The CDR3 nucleotides are TGTGCCAGCAGCTTAGCGATGGGACAGGGCCGCCGAGAGTGGGACGAGCAGTACTTC. Complete variable domain (other parts from reference TRBV7-9 and TRBJ2-7): DTGVSQNPRHKITKRGQNVTFRCDPISEHNRLYWYRQTLGQGPEFLTYFQNEAQLEKSRLLSDRFSAERPKGSFSTLEIQRTEQGDSAMYLCASSLAMGQGRREWDEQYFGPGTRLTVT.

This chain connects TRBV2 to TRBJ2-7; D ambiguous. The germline V gene has CDR1 SNHLY and CDR2 FYNNEI. The V gene lost 6 bases and the J gene lost 6 bases, with 9 bases spanning the gap. This CDR3 spans 11 amino acids. CDR3 protein: CASSAMVEQYF. CDR3 in DNA: TGTGCCAGCAGCGCCATGGTCGAGCAGTACTTC.

This chain connects TRBV5-1 to TRBJ1-1, with D tentatively TRBD1 (6 bases). Germline assignment: CDR1 SGHRS and CDR2 YFSETQ. The CDR3 contains 17 residues. Trimming stripped 1 base from V and 3 bases from J, with 19 bases between. The CDR3 is CASSLTPNRGAYTEAFF. DNA for the CDR3: TGCGCCAGCAGCTTGACCCCCAATCGGGGGGCGTACACTGAAGCTTTCTTT.

V is TRBV7-9 and J is TRBJ1-1; D gene uncertain. V gave up 1 base and J gave up 8 bases, with 11 bases separating them. The V gene's germline CDR1 is SEHNR and CDR2 FQNEAQ (reference sequence). The CDR3 extends over 13 amino acids. The CDR3 loop is CASSLGLVGEAFF. Here the CDR3 DNA reads TGTGCCAGCAGCTTAGGTTTAGTGGGCGAAGCTTTCTTT.

The rearrangement joins TRBV28 to TRBJ1-2; no firm D call. The V gene's germline CDR1 is MDHEN and CDR2 SYDVKM. The CDR3 is made up of 15 amino acids. V lost 6 bases to trimming and J lost 8 bases, with 22 bases between them. CDR3 in DNA: TGTGCCAGCAGAACTCCAAATGCAAATTTTTTCGGCTACACCTTC. This gives the protein CASRTPNANFFGYTF.

V is TRBV7-6 and J is TRBJ2-1; no reliable D call. The CDR3 sequence is 15 residues long. Germline V gene sequence: CDR1 SGHVS, CDR2 FNYEAQ. Between the trimmed V and J ends, which lost 5 bases and 7 bases, there was a span of 18 bases. The CDR3: CASSPTNFQANEQFF. CDR3 sequence (DNA): TGTGCCAGCAGCCCAACCAACTTTCAGGCGAATGAGCAGTTCTTC.

As concerns this clone: The same CDR3 arises from other DNA sequences in this sample as well. V is TRBV5-1 and J is TRBJ2-2; 8 bases align to TRBD1. Germline V lookup: CDR1 SGHRS, CDR2 YFSETQ. V gave up 3 bases and J gave up 1 base; unmatched junction bases: 2. The CDR3 is made up of 15 amino acids. As DNA, the CDR3 is TGCGCCAGCAGCTGGGGGACAGGGAACACCGGGGAGCTGTTTTTT. This encodes CASSWGTGNTGELFF.

The chain uses TRBV9 and TRBJ2-3, with TRBD1 matching 7 bases. V lost 1 base and J lost 4; bases outside the gene matches: 6. The germline V gene encodes CDR1 SGDLS and CDR2 YYNGEE. The CDR3 runs 15 residues. The chain's CDR3 is CASSVSRGRADTQYF. The CDR3 DNA reads as TGTGCCAGCAGCGTATCGAGGGGGCGCGCAGATACGCAGTATTTT.

This clone was seen just once. The chain employs TRBV7-6 and TRBJ2-7; 9 nucleotides align to TRBD1. CDR1 and CDR2 from the germline V gene are SGHVS and FNYEAQ. This CDR3 is 16 amino acids long. V dropped 5 bases and J dropped 7; count of bases not matched to a gene: 15. The CDR3, as DNA: TGTGCCAGCAGCCTCAAAGGGGACAGGGCTCCCCTGGAGCAGTACTTC. Amino acid sequence: CASSLKGDRAPLEQYF.

This sequence joins TRBV7-6 and TRBJ2-7; the match to TRBD1 covers 7 bases. This CDR3 spans 14 amino acids. Trimming removed 5 bases from V and 3 bases from J; junction bases left unmatched: 7. Germline V gene sequence: CDR1 SGHVS, CDR2 FNYEAQ. The CDR3 DNA reads TGTGCCAGCAGCCCCCGACAGGGATTCTACGAGCAGTACTTC. Translating it yields CASSPRQGFYEQYF.

The V call is TRBV25-1, the J call TRBJ2-1; perhaps D is TRBD1 or TRBD2 (6 bases each). CDR1 is MGHDK, CDR2 SYGVNS, per germline. The CDR3 loop spans 13 amino acids. Trimming shortened V by 4 bases and J by 7 bases, and 11 bases separated the two germline ends. CDR3 DNA: TGTGCCAGCAGTGCCGGAGGGGGGAATGAGCAGTTCTTC. Amino acids: CASSAGGGNEQFF.

The chain uses TRBV5-1 and TRBJ2-7; D gene uncertain. The germline gives CDR1 SGHRS, CDR2 YFSETQ. Trimming took 4 bases from V and 2 from J, leaving 7 bases between them. The CDR3 is 12 residues long. The CDR3: CASSDSPYEQYF. The CDR3 nucleotides are TGCGCCAGCAGCGACTCCCCCTACGAGCAGTACTTC.